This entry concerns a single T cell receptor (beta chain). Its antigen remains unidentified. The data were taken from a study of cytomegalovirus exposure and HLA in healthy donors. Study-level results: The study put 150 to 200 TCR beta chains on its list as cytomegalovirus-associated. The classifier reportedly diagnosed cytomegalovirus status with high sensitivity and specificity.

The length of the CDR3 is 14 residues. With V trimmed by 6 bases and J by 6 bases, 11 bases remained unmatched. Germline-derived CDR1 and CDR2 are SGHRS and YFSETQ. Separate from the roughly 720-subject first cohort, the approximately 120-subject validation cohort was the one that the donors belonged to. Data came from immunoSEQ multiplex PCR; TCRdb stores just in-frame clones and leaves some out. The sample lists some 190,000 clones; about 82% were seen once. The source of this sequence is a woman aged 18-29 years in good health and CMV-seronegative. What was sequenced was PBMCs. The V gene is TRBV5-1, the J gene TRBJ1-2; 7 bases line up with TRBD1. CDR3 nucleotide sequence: TGCGCCAGCACAAAGAATCAGGGGGGTGATGGCTACACCTTC. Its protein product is CASTKNQGGDGYTF.